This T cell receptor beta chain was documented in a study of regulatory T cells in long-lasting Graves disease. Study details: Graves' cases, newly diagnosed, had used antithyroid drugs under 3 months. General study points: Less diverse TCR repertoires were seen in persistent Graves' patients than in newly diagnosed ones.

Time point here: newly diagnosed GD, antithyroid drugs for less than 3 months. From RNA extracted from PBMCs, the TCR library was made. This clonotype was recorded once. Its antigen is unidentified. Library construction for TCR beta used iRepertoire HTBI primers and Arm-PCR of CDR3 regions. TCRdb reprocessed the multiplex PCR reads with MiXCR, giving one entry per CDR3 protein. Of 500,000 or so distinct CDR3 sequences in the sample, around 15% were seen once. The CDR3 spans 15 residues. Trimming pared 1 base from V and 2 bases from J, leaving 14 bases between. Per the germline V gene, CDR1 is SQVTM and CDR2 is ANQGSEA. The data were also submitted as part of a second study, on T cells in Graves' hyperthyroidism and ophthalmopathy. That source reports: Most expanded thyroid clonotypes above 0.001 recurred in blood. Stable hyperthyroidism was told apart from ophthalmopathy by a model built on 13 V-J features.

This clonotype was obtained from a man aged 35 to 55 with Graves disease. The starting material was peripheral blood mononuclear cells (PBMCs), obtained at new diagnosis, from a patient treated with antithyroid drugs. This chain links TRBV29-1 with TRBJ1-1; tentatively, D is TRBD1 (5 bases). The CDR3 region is CSVEVIGGANTEAFF. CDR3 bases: TGCAGCGTTGAAGTCATAGGAGGGGCCAACACTGAAGCTTTCTTT.